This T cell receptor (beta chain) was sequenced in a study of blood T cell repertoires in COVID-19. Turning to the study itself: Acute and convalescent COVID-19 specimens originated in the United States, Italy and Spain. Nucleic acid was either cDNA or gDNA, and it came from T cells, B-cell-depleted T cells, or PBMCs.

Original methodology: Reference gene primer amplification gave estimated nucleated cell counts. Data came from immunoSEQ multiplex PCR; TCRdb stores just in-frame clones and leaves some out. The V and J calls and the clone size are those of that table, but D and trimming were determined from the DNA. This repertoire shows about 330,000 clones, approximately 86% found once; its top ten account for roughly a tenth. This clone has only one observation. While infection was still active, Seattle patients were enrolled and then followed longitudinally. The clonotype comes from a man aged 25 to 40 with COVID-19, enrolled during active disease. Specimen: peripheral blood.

CDR3 DNA: TGTGCCAGCAGCTTAGAGGGGACAGGCCCTAACAATGAGCAGTTCTTC. This gives the protein CASSLEGTGPNNEQFF. This chain links TRBV7-8 with TRBJ2-1, with 8 nucleotides matching TRBD1. This CDR3 has 16 residues. Trimming took 1 base from V and 5 from J; bases not matched to a gene: 7. Germline CDR1 and CDR2: SGHVS and FQNEAQ.